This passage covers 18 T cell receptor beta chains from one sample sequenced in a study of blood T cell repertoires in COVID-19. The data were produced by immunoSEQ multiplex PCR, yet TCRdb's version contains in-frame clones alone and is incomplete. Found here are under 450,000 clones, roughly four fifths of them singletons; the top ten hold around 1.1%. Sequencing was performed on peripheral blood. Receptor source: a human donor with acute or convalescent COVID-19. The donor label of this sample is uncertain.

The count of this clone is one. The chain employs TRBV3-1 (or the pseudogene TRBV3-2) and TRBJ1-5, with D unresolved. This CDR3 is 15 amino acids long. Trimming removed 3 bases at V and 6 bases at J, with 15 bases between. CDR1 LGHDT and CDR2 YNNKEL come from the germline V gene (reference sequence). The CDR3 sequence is CASSQREVVGQPQHF. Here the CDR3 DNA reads TGTGCCAGCAGCCAGAGAGAGGTTGTTGGTCAGCCCCAGCATTTT.

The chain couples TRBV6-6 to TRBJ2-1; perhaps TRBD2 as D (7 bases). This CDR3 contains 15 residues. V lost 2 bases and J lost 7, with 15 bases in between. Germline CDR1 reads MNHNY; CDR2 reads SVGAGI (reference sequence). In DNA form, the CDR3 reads TGTGCCAGCAGTTACGGGACCGAGGGGGGGAATGAGCAGTTCTTC. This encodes CASSYGTEGGNEQFF.

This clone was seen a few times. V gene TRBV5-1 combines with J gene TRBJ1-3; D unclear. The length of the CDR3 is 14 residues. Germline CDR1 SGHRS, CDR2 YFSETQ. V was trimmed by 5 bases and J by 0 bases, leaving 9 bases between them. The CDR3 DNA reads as TGCGCCAGCAGGGAGGGCTACTCTGGAAACACCATATATTTT. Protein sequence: CASREGYSGNTIYF.

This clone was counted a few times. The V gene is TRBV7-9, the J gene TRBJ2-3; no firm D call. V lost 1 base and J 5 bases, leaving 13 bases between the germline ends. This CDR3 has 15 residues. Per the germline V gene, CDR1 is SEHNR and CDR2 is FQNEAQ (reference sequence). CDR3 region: CASSLEDFRGDTQYF. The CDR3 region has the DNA TGTGCCAGCAGCTTAGAGGATTTTCGCGGAGATACGCAGTATTTT.

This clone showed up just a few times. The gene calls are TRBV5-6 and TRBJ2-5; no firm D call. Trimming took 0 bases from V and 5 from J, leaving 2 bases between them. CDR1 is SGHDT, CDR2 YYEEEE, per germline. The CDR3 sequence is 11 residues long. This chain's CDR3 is CASSLAETQYF. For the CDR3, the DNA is TGTGCCAGCAGCTTGGCGGAGACCCAGTACTTC.

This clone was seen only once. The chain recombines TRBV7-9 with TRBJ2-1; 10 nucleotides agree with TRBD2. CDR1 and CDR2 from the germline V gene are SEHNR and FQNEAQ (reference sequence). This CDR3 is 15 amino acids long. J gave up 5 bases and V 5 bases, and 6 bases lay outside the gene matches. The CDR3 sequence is CASSPGTSAHNEQFF. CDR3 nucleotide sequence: TGTGCCAGCAGCCCCGGGACTAGCGCCCACAATGAGCAGTTCTTC.

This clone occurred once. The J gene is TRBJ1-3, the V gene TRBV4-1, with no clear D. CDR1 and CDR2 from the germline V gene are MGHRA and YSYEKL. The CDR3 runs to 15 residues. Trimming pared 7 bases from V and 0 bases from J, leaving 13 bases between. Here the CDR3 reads CASTQVASSGNTIYF. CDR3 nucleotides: TGCGCCAGCACTCAGGTCGCGAGCTCTGGAAACACCATATATTTT.

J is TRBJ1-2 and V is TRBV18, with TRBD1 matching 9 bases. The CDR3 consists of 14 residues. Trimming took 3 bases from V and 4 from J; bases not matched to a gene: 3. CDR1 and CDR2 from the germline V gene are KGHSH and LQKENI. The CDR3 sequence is CASSPGQGIYGYTF. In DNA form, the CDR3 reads TGTGCCAGCTCACCGGGACAGGGAATCTATGGCTACACCTTC.

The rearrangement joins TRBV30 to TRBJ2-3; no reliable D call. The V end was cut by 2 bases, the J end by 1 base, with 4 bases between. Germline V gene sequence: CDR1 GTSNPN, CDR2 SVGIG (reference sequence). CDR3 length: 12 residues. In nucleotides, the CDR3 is TGTGCCTGGAGTTCGGGCACAGATACGCAGTATTTT. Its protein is CAWSSGTDTQYF.

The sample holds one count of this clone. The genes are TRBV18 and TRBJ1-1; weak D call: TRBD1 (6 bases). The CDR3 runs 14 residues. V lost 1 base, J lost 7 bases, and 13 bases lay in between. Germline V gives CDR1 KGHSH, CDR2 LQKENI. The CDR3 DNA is TGTGCCAGCTCACCACAAGCGGGGGCATTTGAAGCTTTCTTT. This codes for CASSPQAGAFEAFF.

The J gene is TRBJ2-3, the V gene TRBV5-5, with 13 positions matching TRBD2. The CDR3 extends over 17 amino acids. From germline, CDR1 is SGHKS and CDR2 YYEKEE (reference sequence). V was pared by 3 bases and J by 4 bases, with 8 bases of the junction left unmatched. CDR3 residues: CASSSGGTSGDPDTQYF. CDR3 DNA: TGTGCCAGCAGCTCGGGGGGGACTAGCGGGGACCCAGATACGCAGTATTTT.

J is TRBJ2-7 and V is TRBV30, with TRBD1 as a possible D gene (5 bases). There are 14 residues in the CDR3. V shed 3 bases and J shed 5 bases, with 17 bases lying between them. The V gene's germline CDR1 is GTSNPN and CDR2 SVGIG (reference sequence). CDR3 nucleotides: TGTGCCTGGAGAGTTGACAGTCGGTCCCACGAGCAGTACTTC. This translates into CAWRVDSRSHEQYF.

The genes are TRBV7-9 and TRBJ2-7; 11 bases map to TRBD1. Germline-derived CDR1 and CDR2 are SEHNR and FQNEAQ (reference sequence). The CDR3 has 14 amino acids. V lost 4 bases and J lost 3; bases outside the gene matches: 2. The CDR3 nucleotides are TGTGCCAGCAGCTCCGGGACAGGGGGCTACGAGCAGTACTTC. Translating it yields CASSSGTGGYEQYF.

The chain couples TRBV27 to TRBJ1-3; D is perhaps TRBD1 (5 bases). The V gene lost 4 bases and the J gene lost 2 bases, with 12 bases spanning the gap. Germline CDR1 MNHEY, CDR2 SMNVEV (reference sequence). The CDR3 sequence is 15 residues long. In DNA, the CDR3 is TGTGCCAGCAGTTCCCAAGGGGTGGCTGGAAACACCATATATTTT. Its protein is CASSSQGVAGNTIYF.

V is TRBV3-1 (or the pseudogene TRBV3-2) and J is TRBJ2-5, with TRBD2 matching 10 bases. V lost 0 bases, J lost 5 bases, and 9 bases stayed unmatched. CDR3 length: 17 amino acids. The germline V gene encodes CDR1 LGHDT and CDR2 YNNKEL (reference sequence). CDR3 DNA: TGTGCCAGCAGCCAAGATCGTTTTAATAGCGGGGGGGAGACCCAGTACTTC. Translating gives CASSQDRFNSGGETQYF.

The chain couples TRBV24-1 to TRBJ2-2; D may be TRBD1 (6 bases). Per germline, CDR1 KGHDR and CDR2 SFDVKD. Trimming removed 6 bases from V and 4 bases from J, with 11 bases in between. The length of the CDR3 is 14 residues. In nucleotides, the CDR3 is TGTGCCACCAGTCTGGGGGCAGGCACCGGGGAGCTGTTTTTT. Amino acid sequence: CATSLGAGTGELFF.

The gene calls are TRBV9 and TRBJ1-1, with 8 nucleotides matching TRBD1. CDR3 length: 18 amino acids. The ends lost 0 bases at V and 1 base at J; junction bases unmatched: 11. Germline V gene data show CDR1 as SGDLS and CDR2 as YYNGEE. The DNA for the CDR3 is TGTGCCAGCAGCGTAGGACCCATCGACAGGGGAGCGAACACTGAAGCTTTCTTT. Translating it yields CASSVGPIDRGANTEAFF.

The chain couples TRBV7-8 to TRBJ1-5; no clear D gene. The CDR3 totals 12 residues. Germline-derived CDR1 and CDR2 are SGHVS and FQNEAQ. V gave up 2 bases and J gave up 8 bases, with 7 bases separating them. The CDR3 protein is CASSLNRKPQHF. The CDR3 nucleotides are TGTGCCAGCAGCTTAAACAGAAAGCCCCAGCATTTT.